This passage covers 20 T cell receptor beta chains from one sample sequenced in a study of blood T cell repertoires in COVID-19. Clones were read by immunoSEQ multiplex PCR, and TCRdb kept only the in-frame ones, dropping some. The sample holds roughly 200,000 clones; 88% are singletons and the top ten take over 1.5%. The sequencing sample was made of peripheral blood. These receptors all stem from a man in his 70s with acute or convalescent COVID-19.

A word on this clone: Other nucleotide sequences in the sample specify the same CDR3. The rearrangement uses TRBV18 and TRBJ1-1; tentative D call: TRBD1 (5 bases). This CDR3 has 13 amino acids. The germline V gene encodes CDR1 KGHSH and CDR2 LQKENI. The V gene lost 6 bases and the J gene lost 0 bases, with 8 bases spanning the gap. The CDR3 reads CASSGGLNTEAFF. The CDR3 DNA is TGTGCCAGCTCTGGGGGGTTGAACACTGAAGCTTTCTTT.

The V gene is TRBV7-2, the J gene TRBJ2-7, with 8 positions matching TRBD1. The CDR3 is made up of 15 amino acids. Trimming took 5 bases from V and 3 from J; bases not matched to a gene: 9. Germline-derived CDR1 and CDR2 are SGHTA and FQGNSA. In DNA form, the CDR3 reads TGTGCCAGCAGCGCAACCGGGACAGGTAACTACGAGCAGTACTTC. It codes for CASSATGTGNYEQYF.

The gene calls are TRBV7-7 and TRBJ2-1; TRBD2 matches 15 bases. CDR1 is SSHAT, CDR2 FNYEAQ, per germline (reference sequence). The CDR3 length is 15 residues. J lost 7 bases, V lost 3 bases, and 1 base had no gene match. CDR3 DNA sequence: TGTGCCAGCAGCTTGGGGACTAGCGGGAGGAATGAGCAGTTCTTC. Amino acid sequence: CASSLGTSGRNEQFF.

The gene calls are TRBV5-6 and TRBJ2-6, with a possible D match to TRBD1 (5 bases). This CDR3 spans 18 amino acids. Germline V gene sequence: CDR1 SGHDT, CDR2 YYEEEE. Trimming took off 1 base at V and 0 bases at J, with 14 bases between the two ends. The DNA of the CDR3 is TGTGCCAGCAGCTTGTTGGGCAGGGTGGGCTCTGGGGCCAACGTCCTGACTTTC. Its protein is CASSLLGRVGSGANVLTF.

Points on this clone: A much larger clone lies a single base off, so this may be a read error. At the DNA level, this CDR3 is encoded by other sequences in the same sample as well. The chain joins TRBV5-1 to TRBJ1-1; D is uncertain. This CDR3 is 13 amino acids long. The germline CDR1 and CDR2 sequences are SGHRS and YFSETQ. Trimming removed 0 bases from V and 1 base from J, with 4 bases in between. In DNA form, the CDR3 reads TGCGCCAGCAGCTTGGCGGGGAACACTGAAGCTTTCTTT. Encoded protein: CASSLAGNTEAFF.

V gene TRBV19 combines with J gene TRBJ1-3, with a possible D match to TRBD1 (5 bases). Germline CDR1 LNHDA, CDR2 SQIVND (reference sequence). V was cut by 6 bases and J by 0 bases, with 12 bases left in between. The CDR3 sequence is 15 residues long. The CDR3 reads CASSRVGGSGNTIYF. CDR3 coding DNA: TGTGCCAGTAGCAGAGTGGGGGGCTCTGGAAACACCATATATTTT.

CDR3 residues: CASSLRGSKNIQYF. The CDR3, as DNA: TGTGCCAGCAGTTTAAGGGGTTCCAAAAACATTCAGTACTTC. The V call is TRBV28, the J call TRBJ2-4; maybe TRBD1 (5 bases). V gave up 2 bases and J gave up 2 bases, with 7 bases separating them. Germline V gene lookup returns CDR1 MDHEN and CDR2 SYDVKM. The CDR3 contains 14 residues.

The gene calls are TRBV7-9 and TRBJ1-2; D gene uncertain. The CDR3 is made up of 13 amino acids. From germline, CDR1 is SEHNR and CDR2 FQNEAQ (reference sequence). Trimming took off 5 bases at V and 4 bases at J, with 11 bases between the two ends. The CDR3 reads CASSPGPGYGYTF. The DNA for the CDR3 is TGTGCCAGCAGCCCGGGTCCGGGCTATGGCTACACCTTC.

CDR3: CASSVRGTTYGYTF. CDR3 sequence (DNA): TGCGCCAGCAGCGTTCGGGGGACGACGTATGGCTACACCTTC. The gene calls are TRBV5-1 and TRBJ1-2; possibly TRBD1 for D (5 bases). CDR3 size: 14 residues. V lost 4 bases, J lost 5 bases, and 15 bases lay in between. Germline V gene lookup returns CDR1 SGHRS and CDR2 YFSETQ.

This sequence joins TRBV5-6 and TRBJ1-2; tentative D call: TRBD1 (6 bases). Germline V gene lookup returns CDR1 SGHDT and CDR2 YYEEEE. The V end was cut by 6 bases, the J end by 4 bases, with 10 bases between. The CDR3 extends over 12 amino acids. The CDR3, as DNA: TGTGCCAGCAACCCACAGGGCTATGGCTACACCTTC. It codes for CASNPQGYGYTF.

The chain couples TRBV4-1 to TRBJ2-3, with 9 bases aligning to TRBD2. J was trimmed by 3 bases and V by 4 bases; bases with no gene match: 14. Per the germline V gene, CDR1 is MGHRA and CDR2 is YSYEKL. The CDR3 sequence is 18 residues long. The CDR3: CASSPLGVAGAATDTQYF. The CDR3 coding sequence is TGCGCCAGCAGCCCCCTGGGTGTAGCGGGAGCCGCTACAGATACGCAGTATTTT.

This clone was seen only once. The gene calls are TRBV28 and TRBJ2-7; 7 positions match TRBD1. Germline trimming cut 1 base from V and 3 bases from J; bases unmatched to any gene: 3. This CDR3 comprises 14 residues. In germline, CDR1 is MDHEN, CDR2 SYDVKM. The CDR3 loop is CASSLSAGGYEQYF. The DNA of the CDR3 is TGTGCCAGCAGTTTATCAGCAGGGGGCTACGAGCAGTACTTC.

V is TRBV7-9 and J is TRBJ2-7; D perhaps matches TRBD1 (5 bases). The V gene lost 5 bases and the J gene lost 12 bases, with 20 bases spanning the gap. The V gene's germline CDR1 is SEHNR and CDR2 FQNEAQ (reference sequence). This CDR3 region has 13 residues. The CDR3: CASSGRARSSLYF. CDR3 DNA: TGTGCCAGCAGCGGCAGGGCCCGTTCGTCGCTGTACTTC.

CDR3 sequence (DNA): TGTGCCGTCGGACAGGGCGGAAATCAGCCCCAGCATTTT. As protein: CAVGQGGNQPQHF. This chain connects TRBV10-3 to TRBJ1-5; 8 bases are shared with TRBD1. The CDR3 covers 13 residues. The germline V gene encodes CDR1 ENHRY and CDR2 SYGVKD. V was clipped by 11 bases and J by 4 bases; unmatched bases: 7.

The sample holds one count of this clone. This chain connects TRBV3-1 (or the pseudogene TRBV3-2) to TRBJ2-5; no reliable D call. CDR1 is LGHDT, CDR2 YNNKEL, per germline (reference sequence). Trimming shortened V by 2 bases and J by 4 bases, and 5 bases separated the two germline ends. This CDR3 is built from 12 residues. CDR3: CASSQKPETQYF. The CDR3 DNA reads TGTGCCAGCAGCCAAAAGCCAGAGACCCAGTACTTC.

The chain recombines TRBV6-6 with TRBJ2-2; 10 bases map to TRBD2. The germline gives CDR1 MNHNY, CDR2 SVGAGI (reference sequence). Unmatched junction bases numbered 12, after V lost 6 bases and J lost 5 bases. The CDR3 spans 17 residues. The DNA for the CDR3 is TGTGCCAGCAGCCGACTCAGGACTAGCGGAGAGACCGGGGAGCTGTTTTTT. It encodes CASSRLRTSGETGELFF.

The V and J genes are TRBV5-5 and TRBJ1-1; 8 bases agree with TRBD1. Germline values: CDR1 SGHKS, CDR2 YYEKEE (reference sequence). The CDR3 extends over 18 amino acids. V lost 4 bases and J lost 6; bases outside the gene matches: 20. Here the CDR3 DNA reads TGTGCCAGCAGCCAGCACAGGGGGTACCGGGGCCTAGGAGCTGAAGCTTTCTTT. Amino acids: CASSQHRGYRGLGAEAFF.

This rearrangement joins TRBV5-8 to TRBJ2-7; unclear D gene. The V and J ends lost 0 bases and 3 bases respectively, with 13 bases between them. The CDR3 loop spans 15 amino acids. Germline CDR1 is SGHTS and CDR2 is YDEGEE. CDR3 region: CASSLGQAGFYEQYF. CDR3 bases: TGTGCCAGCAGCTTGGGCCAGGCAGGCTTCTACGAGCAGTACTTC.

The V and J genes are TRBV7-9 and TRBJ2-5, with D perhaps TRBD1 (6 bases). In germline, CDR1 is SEHNR, CDR2 FQNEAQ (reference sequence). The CDR3 totals 15 residues. With 3 bases removed from V and 2 bases from J, the gap between germline ends came to 13 bases. CDR3 amino acids: CASSFYQGIQETQYF. As DNA, the CDR3 is TGTGCCAGCAGCTTTTACCAGGGGATTCAAGAGACCCAGTACTTC.

V gene TRBV4-3 combines with J gene TRBJ2-4; tentative D call: TRBD2 (5 bases). The V gene's germline CDR1 is LGHNA and CDR2 YSLEER. V was trimmed by 0 bases and J by 0 bases, leaving 15 bases between them. The CDR3 extends over 18 amino acids. The chain's CDR3 is CASSQDPLRDLAKNIQYF. The DNA for the CDR3 is TGCGCCAGCAGCCAAGATCCCTTACGGGATTTAGCCAAAAACATTCAGTACTTC.